This T cell receptor (beta chain) was recorded in a study of blood T cell repertoires in COVID-19 (dated by TCRdb to between 2020 and 2021). Broadly, across the study: Samples from collaborators originated in the United States, Italy and Spain and spanned both the acute and convalescent phases of COVID-19. The material from the prospective study consisted of cDNA or gDNA derived from T cells, B-cell-depleted T cells, or PBMCs. Deeply sampled blood TCRbeta repertoires from subjects exposed to, actively infected with, or recovered from COVID-19 were included in the dataset. The repertoires were released in a freely available public database intended as a resource for research on the immune response to SARS-CoV-2. Samples were obtained from the ongoing ImmuneRACE study (first 160 participants) and from approximately 1,200 subjects provided by 6 global collaborators. Nearly every sample came with metadata listing a de-identified subject ID, COVID-19 status, age in years and sex. Where available, HLA class I and class II types were obtained from metadata supplied by the sample provider rather than from assay-based typing.

Study-wide conclusions, independent of this receptor: Clinical and demographic metadata were provided uncurated, with the amount varying by source and participant.

In the prospective study, participants were roughly 18 to 100 years old, resided in under 30 geographic areas of the United States, and were enrolled through a virtual design. In the prospective study, participants were assigned to cohorts based on the clinical history participants reported in a screening survey and a study questionnaire. For ImmuneRACE Cohort 3, a participant was defined as recovered based on two consecutive negative NP/OP PCR tests, clearance by a healthcare professional, or resolution of symptoms. Each participant in the prospective study had whole blood, serum and a nasopharyngeal or oropharyngeal swab collected by mobile phlebotomists. Over an approximately 2-month period, participants in the prospective study had the option of providing additional blood draws and questionnaires. Prospective study blood samples were shipped either frozen or at room temperature before DNA extraction.

Regarding this clone: Its antigen is not yet known. Per-base quality was not reported, and no clone a single base away is much larger than it.

The immunoSEQ Assay, a bias-controlled multiplex PCR, was used to amplify TCRbeta CDR3 regions from genomic DNA. Processing in the source paper ran as follows. The number of nucleated cells in each sample was estimated from the amplification of reference gene primers within the assay. To quantify the absolute abundance of each unique TCRbeta CDR3 rearrangement, sequence reads were collapsed and filtered. For each sample, productive Simpson clonality was calculated as the square root of Simpson's diversity index across productive rearrangements. The table comes from immuneACCESS by way of TCRdb, which keeps in-frame sequences with V and J called. Part of the clones is missing from these tables; in studies checked, under half for an unresolved V gene and the rest for unknown reasons. Clone size and the V and J calls come from that table; the DNA yielded D and trimming. In this sample the table shows approximately 300,000 clones, about nine tenths of which occur a single time. Approximately 5.5% of the sample is in the top ten clones.

Germline trimming: 4 bases from V, 4 bases from J; junction bases outside gene matches: 7. Spanning cysteine to phenylalanine, the CDR3 consists of 15 amino acids. Just CDR3 DNA is preserved here, 45 bases in frame from base 1. As encoded in the germline V gene, CDR1 is SGHTA while CDR2 is FQGNSA. Specimen: PBMCs or T cells enriched from blood (not recorded which). The chain is encoded by TRBV7-2 joined to TRBJ2-3, with TRBD2 identical over 8 junction bases. The source of this sequence is a man in his 60s who had recovered from COVID-19. CDR3 reads: CASSSTSAFPDTQYF. The nucleotide sequence is TGTGCCAGCAGCTCGACTAGCGCCTTCCCAGATACGCAGTATTTT.